Shown below are 7 T cell receptor beta chains from a single sample sequenced in a study of cytomegalovirus exposure and HLA in healthy donors. The PCR employed 60 Vbeta primers together with 13 Jbeta primers. Data came from immunoSEQ multiplex PCR; TCRdb stores just in-frame clones and leaves some out. The sample comprises 150,000 to 200,000 clones, almost 80% of which are singletons, and around a tenth rests with the top ten. The material sequenced was PBMCs. These receptors were collected from a man between 18 and 35 years old in good health and CMV-seropositive.

J is TRBJ2-3 and V is TRBV29-1; maybe TRBD1 (5 bases). From germline, CDR1 is SQVTM and CDR2 ANQGSEA. The CDR3 contains 15 residues. V was shortened by 5 bases and J by 5 bases, with 20 bases between the two germline ends. The CDR3, as DNA: TGCAGCGTTCTAAAGGGGCTTGGATTGGGAGATACGCAGTATTTT. Amino acids: CSVLKGLGLGDTQYF.

This chain links TRBV9 with TRBJ2-1, with 12 bases identical to TRBD2. J was trimmed by 3 bases and V by 4 bases; bases with no gene match: 8. From germline, CDR1 is SGDLS and CDR2 YYNGEE. CDR3 length equals 17 residues. In DNA, the CDR3 is TGTGCCAGCAGCCCCTTACTAGCGGGAGGAAACTACAATGAGCAGTTCTTC. Amino acids: CASSPLLAGGNYNEQFF.

The chain couples TRBV19 to TRBJ1-1, with D unclear. Germline values: CDR1 LNHDA, CDR2 SQIVND (reference sequence). This CDR3 spans 14 amino acids. Trimming shortened V by 3 bases and J by 3 bases, and 11 bases separated the two germline ends. The CDR3 sequence: CASSIYEGYTEAFF. CDR3 nucleotides: TGTGCCAGTAGTATCTACGAGGGATACACTGAAGCTTTCTTT. The whole variable domain, remainder taken from reference TRBV19 and TRBJ1-1, is DGGITQSPKYLFRKEGQNVTLSCEQNLNHDAMYWYRQDPGQGLRLIYYSQIVNDFQKGDIAEGYSVSREKKESFPLTVTSAQKNPTAFYLCASSIYEGYTEAFFGQGTRLTVV.

This chain connects TRBV19 to TRBJ2-1, with D possibly TRBD1 on 6 matching bases. This CDR3 region has 16 residues. CDR1 and CDR2 from the germline V gene are LNHDA and SQIVND (reference sequence). Trimming took off 9 bases at V and 9 bases at J, with 27 bases between the two ends. CDR3 DNA sequence: TGTGCCAGCACTCCGACAGGTTTGGGGAATCAAGGTGAGCAGTTCTTC. This codes for CASTPTGLGNQGEQFF. The whole variable domain, remainder taken from reference TRBV19 and TRBJ2-1, is DGGITQSPKYLFRKEGQNVTLSCEQNLNHDAMYWYRQDPGQGLRLIYYSQIVNDFQKGDIAEGYSVSREKKESFPLTVTSAQKNPTAFYLCASTPTGLGNQGEQFFGPGTRLTVL.

The rearrangement uses TRBV6-6 and TRBJ1-2; D might be TRBD1 (5 bases). The germline V gene encodes CDR1 MNHNY and CDR2 SVGAGI (reference sequence). Trimming took 0 bases from V and 7 from J, leaving 15 bases between them. The CDR3 length is 15 residues. CDR3 in amino acids: CASSYSGEGYAGYTF. For the CDR3, the DNA is TGTGCCAGCAGTTACTCTGGGGAGGGGTACGCTGGCTACACCTTC.

The rearrangement joins TRBV19 to TRBJ1-1; 9 bases align to TRBD1. The germline V gene has CDR1 LNHDA and CDR2 SQIVND (reference sequence). V gave up 0 bases and J gave up 11 bases; unmatched junction bases: 13. The CDR3 length is 16 residues. The chain's CDR3 is CASSIDSRDRVMSAFF. CDR3 DNA sequence: TGTGCCAGTAGTATAGACTCCCGGGACAGGGTAATGTCGGCTTTCTTT.

V usage is TRBV10-2 and J usage is TRBJ1-1, with TRBD1 matching 7 bases. The CDR3 has 15 amino acids. CDR1 and CDR2 from the germline V gene are WSHSY and SAAADI. The V segment lost 4 bases and the J segment 4 bases; nucleotides outside the gene matches: 9. The CDR3 spells CASSAVEGARTEAFF. CDR3 nucleotides: TGCGCCAGCAGTGCCGTTGAGGGGGCGCGCACTGAAGCTTTCTTT.